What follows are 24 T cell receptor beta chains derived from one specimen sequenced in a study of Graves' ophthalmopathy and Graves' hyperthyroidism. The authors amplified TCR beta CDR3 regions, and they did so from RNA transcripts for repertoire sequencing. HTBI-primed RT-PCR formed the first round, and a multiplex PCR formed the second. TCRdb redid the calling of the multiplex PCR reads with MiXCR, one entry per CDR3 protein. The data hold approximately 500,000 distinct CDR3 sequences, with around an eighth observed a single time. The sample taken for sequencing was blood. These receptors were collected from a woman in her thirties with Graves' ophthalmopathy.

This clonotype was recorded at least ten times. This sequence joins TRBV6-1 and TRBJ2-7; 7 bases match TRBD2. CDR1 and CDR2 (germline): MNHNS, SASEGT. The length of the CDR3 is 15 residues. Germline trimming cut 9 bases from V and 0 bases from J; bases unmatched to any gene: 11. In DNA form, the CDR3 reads TGTGCCAGTACCTACGGGCGGGGGAACTCCTACGAGCAGTACTTC. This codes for CASTYGRGNSYEQYF.

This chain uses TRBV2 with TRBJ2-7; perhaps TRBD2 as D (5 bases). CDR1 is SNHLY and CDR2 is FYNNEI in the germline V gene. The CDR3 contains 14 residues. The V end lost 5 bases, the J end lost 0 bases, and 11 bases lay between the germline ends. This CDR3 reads CASSLEDGSYEQYF. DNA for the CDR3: TGTGCCAGCAGTTTGGAGGACGGCTCCTACGAGCAGTACTTC.

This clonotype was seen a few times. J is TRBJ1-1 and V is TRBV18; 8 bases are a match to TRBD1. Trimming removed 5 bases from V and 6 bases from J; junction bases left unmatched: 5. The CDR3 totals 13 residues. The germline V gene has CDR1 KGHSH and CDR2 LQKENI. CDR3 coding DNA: TGTGCCAGCTCATCCCAGGGGGCGGCTGAAGCTTTCTTT. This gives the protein CASSSQGAAEAFF.

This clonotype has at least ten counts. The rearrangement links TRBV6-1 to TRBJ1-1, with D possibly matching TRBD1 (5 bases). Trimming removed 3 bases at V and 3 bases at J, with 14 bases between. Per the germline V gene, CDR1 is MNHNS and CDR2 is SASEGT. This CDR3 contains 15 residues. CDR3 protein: CASSDVFGGDTEAFF. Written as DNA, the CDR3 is TGTGCCAGCAGTGATGTCTTTGGGGGAGACACTGAAGCTTTCTTT.

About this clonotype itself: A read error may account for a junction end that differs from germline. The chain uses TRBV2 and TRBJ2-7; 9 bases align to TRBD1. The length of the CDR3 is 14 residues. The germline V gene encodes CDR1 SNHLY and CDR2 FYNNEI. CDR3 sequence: CASSVQGALYEQYF. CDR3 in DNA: TGTGCCAGCAGTGTACAGGGGGCGTTATACGAACAGTACTTC.

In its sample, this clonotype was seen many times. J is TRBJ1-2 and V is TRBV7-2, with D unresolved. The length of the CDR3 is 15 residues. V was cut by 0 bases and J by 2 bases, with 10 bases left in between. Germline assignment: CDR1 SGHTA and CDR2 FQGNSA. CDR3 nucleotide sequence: TGTGCCAGCAGCTTAGCCCCCGGACCGAACTATGGCTACACCTTC. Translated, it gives CASSLAPGPNYGYTF. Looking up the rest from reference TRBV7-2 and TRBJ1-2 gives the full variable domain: GAGVSQSPSNKVTEKGKDVELRCDPISGHTALYWYRQSLGQGLEFLIYFQGNSAPDKSGLPSDRFSAERTGGSVSTLTIQRTQQEDSAVYLCASSLAPGPNYGYTFGSGTRLTVV.

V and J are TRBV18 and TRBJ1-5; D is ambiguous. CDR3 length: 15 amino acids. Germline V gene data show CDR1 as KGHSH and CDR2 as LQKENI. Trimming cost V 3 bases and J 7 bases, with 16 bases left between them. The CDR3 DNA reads TGTGCCAGCTCACCGACGTATGCGGACGTGCAGCCCCAGCATTTT. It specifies CASSPTYADVQPQHF.

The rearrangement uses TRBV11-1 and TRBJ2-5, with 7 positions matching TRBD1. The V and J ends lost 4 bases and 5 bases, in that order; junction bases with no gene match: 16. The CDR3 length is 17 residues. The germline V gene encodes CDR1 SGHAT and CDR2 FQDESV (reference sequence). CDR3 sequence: CASSYRLTQGRWETQYF. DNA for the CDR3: TGTGCCAGCAGCTACCGCCTCACACAGGGGCGATGGGAGACCCAGTACTTC.

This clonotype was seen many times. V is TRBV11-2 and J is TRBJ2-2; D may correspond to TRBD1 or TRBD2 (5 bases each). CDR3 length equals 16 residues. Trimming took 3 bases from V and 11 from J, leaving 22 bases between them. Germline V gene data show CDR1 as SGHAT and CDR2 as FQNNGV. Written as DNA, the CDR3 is TGTGCCAGCAGCTTCGGCGCGGGTGGACTGGGGCGCGAGCTGTTTTTT. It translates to CASSFGAGGLGRELFF.

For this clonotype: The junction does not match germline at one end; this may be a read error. CDR3 loop: CASCEASGRDEQYF. As DNA, the CDR3 is TGTGCCAGCTGTGAAGCGTCGGGGAGGGACGAGCAGTACTTC. The rearrangement joins TRBV6-1 to TRBJ2-7; TRBD2 agrees at 7 bases. From germline, CDR1 is MNHNS and CDR2 SASEGT. The CDR3 is 14 amino acids.

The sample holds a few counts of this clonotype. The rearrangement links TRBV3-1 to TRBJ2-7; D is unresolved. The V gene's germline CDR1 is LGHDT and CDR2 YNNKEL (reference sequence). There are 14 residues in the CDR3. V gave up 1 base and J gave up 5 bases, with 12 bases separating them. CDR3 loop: CASSQVGVVDEQYF. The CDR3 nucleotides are TGTGCCAGCAGCCAAGTTGGGGTCGTGGACGAGCAGTACTTC.

Here the CDR3 reads CASSYSPTTSVEYNEQFF. As DNA, the CDR3 is TGTGCCAGCAGTTACTCCCCTACGACTAGCGTGGAGTACAATGAGCAGTTCTTC. The chain links TRBV6-2 or TRBV6-3 to TRBJ2-1, with 8 bases that match TRBD2. The CDR3 contains 18 residues. Germline V gene data show CDR1 as MNHEY and CDR2 as SVGEGT. Losses at the gene ends were 0 bases for V and 4 bases for J; bases not matched to a gene: 11.

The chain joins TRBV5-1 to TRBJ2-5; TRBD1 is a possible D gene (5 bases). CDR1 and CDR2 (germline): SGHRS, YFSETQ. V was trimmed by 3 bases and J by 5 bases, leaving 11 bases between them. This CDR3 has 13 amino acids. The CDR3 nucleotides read TGCGCCAGCAGCTATCAGGGTGAGGAGACCCAGTACTTC. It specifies CASSYQGEETQYF.

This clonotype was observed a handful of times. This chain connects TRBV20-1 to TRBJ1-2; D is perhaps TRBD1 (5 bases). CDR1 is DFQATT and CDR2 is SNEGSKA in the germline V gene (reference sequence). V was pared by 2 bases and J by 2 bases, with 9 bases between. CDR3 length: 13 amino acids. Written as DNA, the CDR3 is TGCAGTGCTAGACAGGGCATCAACTATGGCTACACCTTC. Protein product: CSARQGINYGYTF.

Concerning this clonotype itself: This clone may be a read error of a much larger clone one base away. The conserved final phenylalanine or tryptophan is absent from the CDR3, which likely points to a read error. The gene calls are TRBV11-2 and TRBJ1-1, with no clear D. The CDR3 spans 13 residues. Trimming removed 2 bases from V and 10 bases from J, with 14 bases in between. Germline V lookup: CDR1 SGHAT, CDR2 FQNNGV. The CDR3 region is CASSLWQAEGAFY. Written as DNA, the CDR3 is TGTGCCAGCAGCTTATGGCAGGCCGAGGGAGCTTTCTAT.

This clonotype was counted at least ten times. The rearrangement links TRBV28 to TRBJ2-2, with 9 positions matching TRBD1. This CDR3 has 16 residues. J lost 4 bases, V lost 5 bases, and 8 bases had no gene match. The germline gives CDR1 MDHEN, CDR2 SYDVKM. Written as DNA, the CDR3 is TGTGCCAGCAGTGACCGGGACAGGGAGGTCACCGGGGAGCTGTTTTTT. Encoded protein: CASSDRDREVTGELFF.

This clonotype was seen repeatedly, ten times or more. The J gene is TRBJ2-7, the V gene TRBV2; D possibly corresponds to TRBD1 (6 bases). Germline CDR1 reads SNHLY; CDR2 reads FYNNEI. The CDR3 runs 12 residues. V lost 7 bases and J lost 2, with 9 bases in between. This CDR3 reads CASKDRTYEQYF. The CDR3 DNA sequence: TGTGCCAGCAAGGACAGAACCTACGAGCAGTACTTC.

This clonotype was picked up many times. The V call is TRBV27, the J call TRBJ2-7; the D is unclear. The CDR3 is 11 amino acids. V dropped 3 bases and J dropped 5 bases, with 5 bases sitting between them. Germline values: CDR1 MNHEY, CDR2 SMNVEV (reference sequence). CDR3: CASSLGDEQYF. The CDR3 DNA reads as TGTGCCAGCAGTTTGGGTGACGAGCAGTACTTC.

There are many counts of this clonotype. The CDR3 coding sequence is TGTGCCAGCAGCCATTCCGAGCAGTACTTC. Amino acids: CASSHSEQYF. The chain links TRBV7-9 to TRBJ2-7; no definite D call. In germline, CDR1 is SEHNR, CDR2 FQNEAQ (reference sequence). The CDR3 totals 10 residues. Trimming shortened V by 5 bases and J by 6 bases, and 5 bases separated the two germline ends.

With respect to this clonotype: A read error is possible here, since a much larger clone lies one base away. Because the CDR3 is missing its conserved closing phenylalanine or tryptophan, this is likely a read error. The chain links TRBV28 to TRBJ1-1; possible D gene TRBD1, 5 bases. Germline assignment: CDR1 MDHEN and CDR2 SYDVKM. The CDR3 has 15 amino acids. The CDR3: CASSVPGLGNAEAFV. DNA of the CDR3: TGTGCCAGCAGTGTCCCGGGACTCGGGAACGCTGAAGCTTTCGTT.

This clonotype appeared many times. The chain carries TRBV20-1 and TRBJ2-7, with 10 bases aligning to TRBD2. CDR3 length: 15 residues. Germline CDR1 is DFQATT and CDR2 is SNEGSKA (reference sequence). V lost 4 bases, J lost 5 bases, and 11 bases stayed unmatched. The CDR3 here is CSAKSLAGFMDEQYF. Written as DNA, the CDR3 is TGCAGTGCTAAGTCACTAGCGGGATTTATGGACGAGCAGTACTTC.

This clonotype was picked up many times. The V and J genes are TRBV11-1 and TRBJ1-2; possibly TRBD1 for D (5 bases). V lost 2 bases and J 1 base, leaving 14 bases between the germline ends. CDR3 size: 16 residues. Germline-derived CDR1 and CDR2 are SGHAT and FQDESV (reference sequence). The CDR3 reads CASSLSRQPDNYGYTF. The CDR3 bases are TGTGCCAGCAGCTTATCCCGACAGCCTGATAACTATGGCTACACCTTC.

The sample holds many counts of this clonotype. CDR3 sequence: CASSLPLGEQYF. CDR3 DNA: TGTGCCAGCAGCCTTCCCCTCGGCGAGCAGTACTTC. The chain combines TRBV3-1 with TRBJ2-7; D gene ambiguous. Trimming left V 4 bases short and J 6 bases short, with 10 bases between. Germline lookup yields CDR1 LGHDT and CDR2 YNNKEL (reference sequence). There are 12 residues in the CDR3.

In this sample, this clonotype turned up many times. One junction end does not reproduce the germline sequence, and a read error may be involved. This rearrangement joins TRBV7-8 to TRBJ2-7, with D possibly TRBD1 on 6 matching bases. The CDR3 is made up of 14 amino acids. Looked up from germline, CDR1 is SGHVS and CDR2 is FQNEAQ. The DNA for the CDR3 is TGTGCCAGCAGCTTATTACAGGGACCCTACGAGCAGCACTTC. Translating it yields CASSLLQGPYEQHF.